The following is a TCR beta chain sequence with its context. This clone came up once. This clone's antigen is unknown. No much larger clone is present one base from it, and per-base qualities are unavailable. To sequence the TCRbeta CDR3 region, genomic DNA was isolated from the sorted cells. TCRbeta CDR3 regions were sequenced using the immunoSEQ Assay. The immuneACCESS repertoire file appears here via TCRdb, limited to in-frame rearrangements. These files lack a portion of the clones; in checked studies, under half of the deficit traces to unresolved V genes, and the cause of the others is not known. The sample table records about 94,000 clones; nearly 90% of these occur just once. In total, the top ten clones hold 0.25% to 0.3% of the sample. The data stem from a study of OX40 agonist ivuxolimab in advanced cancers. Background on the whole study: Ivuxolimab was an agonistic, fully human IgG2 monoclonal antibody directed against OX40 (CD134), a costimulatory receptor. Intravenous ivuxolimab was administered to patients every 2 weeks at six dose levels: 0.01, 0.1, 0.3, 1.5, 3 and 10 mg/kg. Among the approximately 50 dose-escalation patients, some 20 had hepatocellular carcinoma, roughly 15 melanoma, 9 renal cell carcinoma and 9 head and neck cancer. The dose-escalation cohort was around 84% male with a mean age of about 58 years, ranging from roughly 20 to 85. Prior anti-PD-1, anti-PD-L1 or anti-CTLA-4 therapy was permitted, and 30% to 50% of dose-escalation patients had received checkpoint inhibitors. Three dose-escalation patients achieved partial responses, one with hepatocellular carcinoma and two with cutaneous melanoma. The purpose of peripheral TCRbeta sequencing was to test whether ivuxolimab changed TCR sequence diversity and led to clonal T-cell expansion. The monotherapy dose-escalation portion (N = 52 patients) of the phase I ivuxolimab trial is reported in the paper.

What the research found in general, with its limitations: At doses of 0.1 to 3.0 mg/kg, clonal expansion of both CD4+ and CD8+ T cells in blood was seen between baseline and week 6. After ivuxolimab, expanded clones were on average more numerous among CD8+ T cells than among CD4+ T cells. Low levels of normalized T-cell clonal expansion were also seen in some patients who did not respond. Which antigens the clonally expanded peripheral T cells were specific for was not determined. In the 0.1-3.0 mg/kg groups, partial responders had among the lowest normalized peripheral clonal expansion, particularly in CD8+ T cells.

The CDR3 numbers 12 residues from cysteine through phenylalanine. The read is trimmed to its CDR3 DNA, 36 bases read in frame from base 1. Trimming takes 2 bases from V and 3 bases from J, and the germline ends sit 4 bases apart. The CDR1 and CDR2 encoded by the germline V gene are ENHRY and SYGVKD. The trial excluded patients who had a history of autoimmune disease or who were on systemic immunosuppression. Peripheral blood for TCR sequencing was drawn from every dose cohort at baseline, at cycle 4 day 1 and at cycle 7 day 1. Samples were obtained from an open-label, multicenter, first-in-human phase I dose-escalation trial of ivuxolimab. The trial enrolled adults with locally advanced or metastatic head and neck squamous cell, hepatocellular, melanoma or renal cell carcinoma. CD4+ and CD8+ T cells were sorted separately from peripheral blood before TCR sequencing.

This specimen was CD4+ or CD8+ T cells sorted from blood, taken in a trial of the OX40 agonist ivuxolimab. This TCR came from an adult with an advanced solid tumor such as melanoma, head and neck, liver or kidney cancer. The chain is encoded by TRBV10-3 joined to TRBJ2-5, with an unclear D gene assignment. The sequenced DNA is TGTGCCATCAGTGAGACGGAAGAGACCCAGTACTTC. This is translated as CAISETEETQYF.